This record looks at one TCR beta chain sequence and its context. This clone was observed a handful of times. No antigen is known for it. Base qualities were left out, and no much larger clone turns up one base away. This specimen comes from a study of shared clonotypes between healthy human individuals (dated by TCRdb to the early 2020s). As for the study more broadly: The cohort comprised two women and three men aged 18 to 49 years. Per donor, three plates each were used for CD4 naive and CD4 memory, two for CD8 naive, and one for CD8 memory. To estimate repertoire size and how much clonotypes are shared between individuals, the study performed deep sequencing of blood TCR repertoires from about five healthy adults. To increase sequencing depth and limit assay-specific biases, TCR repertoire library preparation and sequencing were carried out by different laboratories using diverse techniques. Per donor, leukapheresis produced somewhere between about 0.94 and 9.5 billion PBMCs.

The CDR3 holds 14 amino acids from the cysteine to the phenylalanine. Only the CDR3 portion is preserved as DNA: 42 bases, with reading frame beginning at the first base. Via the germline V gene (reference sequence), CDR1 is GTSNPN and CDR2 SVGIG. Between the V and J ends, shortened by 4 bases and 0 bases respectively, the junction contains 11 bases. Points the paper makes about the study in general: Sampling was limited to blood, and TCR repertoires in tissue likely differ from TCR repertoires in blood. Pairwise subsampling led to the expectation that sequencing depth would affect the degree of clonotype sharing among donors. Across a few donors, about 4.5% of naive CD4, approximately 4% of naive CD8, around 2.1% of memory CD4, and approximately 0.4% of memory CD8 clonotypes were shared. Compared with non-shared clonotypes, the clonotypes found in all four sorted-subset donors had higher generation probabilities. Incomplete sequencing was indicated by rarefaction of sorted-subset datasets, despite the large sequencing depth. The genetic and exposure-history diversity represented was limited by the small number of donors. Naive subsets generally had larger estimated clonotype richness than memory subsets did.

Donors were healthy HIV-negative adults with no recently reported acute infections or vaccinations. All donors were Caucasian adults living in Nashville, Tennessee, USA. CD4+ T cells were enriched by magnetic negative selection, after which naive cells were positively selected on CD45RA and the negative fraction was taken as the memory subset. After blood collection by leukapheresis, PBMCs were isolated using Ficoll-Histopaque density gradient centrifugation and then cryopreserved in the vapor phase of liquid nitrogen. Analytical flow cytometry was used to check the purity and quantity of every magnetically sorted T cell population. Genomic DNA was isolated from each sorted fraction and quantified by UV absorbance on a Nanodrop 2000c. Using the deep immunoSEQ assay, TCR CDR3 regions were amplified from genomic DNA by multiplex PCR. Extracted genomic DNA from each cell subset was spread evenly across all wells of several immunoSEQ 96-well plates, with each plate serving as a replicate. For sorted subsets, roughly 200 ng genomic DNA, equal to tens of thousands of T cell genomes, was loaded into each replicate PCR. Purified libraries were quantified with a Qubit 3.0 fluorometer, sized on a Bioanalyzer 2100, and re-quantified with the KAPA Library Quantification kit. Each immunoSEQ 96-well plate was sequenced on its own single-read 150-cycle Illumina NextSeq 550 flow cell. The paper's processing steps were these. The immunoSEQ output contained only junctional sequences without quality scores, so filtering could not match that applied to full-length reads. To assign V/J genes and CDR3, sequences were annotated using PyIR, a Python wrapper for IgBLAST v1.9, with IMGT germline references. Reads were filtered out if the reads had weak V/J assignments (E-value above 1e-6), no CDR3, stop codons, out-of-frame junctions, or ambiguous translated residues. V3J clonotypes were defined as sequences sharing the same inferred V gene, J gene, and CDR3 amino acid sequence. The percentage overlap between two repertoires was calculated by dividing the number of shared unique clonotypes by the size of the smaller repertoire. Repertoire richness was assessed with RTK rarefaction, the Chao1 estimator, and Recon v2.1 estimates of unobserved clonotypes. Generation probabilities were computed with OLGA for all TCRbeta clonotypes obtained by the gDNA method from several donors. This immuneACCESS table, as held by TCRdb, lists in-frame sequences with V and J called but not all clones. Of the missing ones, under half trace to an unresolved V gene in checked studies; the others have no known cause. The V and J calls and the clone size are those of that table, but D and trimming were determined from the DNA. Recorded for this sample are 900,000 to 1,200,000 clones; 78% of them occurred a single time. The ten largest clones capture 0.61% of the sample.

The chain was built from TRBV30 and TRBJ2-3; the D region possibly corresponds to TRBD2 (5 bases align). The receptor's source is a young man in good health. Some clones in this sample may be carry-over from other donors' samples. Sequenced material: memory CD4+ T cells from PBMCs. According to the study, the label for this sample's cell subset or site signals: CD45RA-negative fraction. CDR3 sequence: CAWTTGLSTDTQYF. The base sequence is TGTGCCTGGACTACCGGACTGAGCACAGATACGCAGTATTTT.